This T cell receptor beta chain was identified in a study of CXCR3-negative and CXCR3-positive naive CD8 T cells. Study observations and caveats: TRB CDR3s were more hydrophobic in CXCR3-positive than in CXCR3-negative naive cells.

Germline V gene data show CDR1 as LGHNA and CDR2 as YSLEER. The CDR3 sequence is 17 residues long. The libraries of TRB cDNA were constructed through 5' RACE using UMI labels. TCRdb reprocessed the 5' RACE reads and reports one entry per CDR3 protein, with no DNA. Its table records about 63,000 distinct CDR3 sequences. Note on this clonotype: The antigen remains unidentified.

This TCR was sampled from a human donor in good health. Some clones in this sample may be carry-over from other donors' samples. The source material was naive CXCR3+ CD8+ T cells from blood. The subset: CD45RO-CCR7+CD27+CD95- naive CD8+ T cells expressing CXCR3 (TNR3+). V and J are TRBV4-3 and TRBJ1-2; TCRdb returns TRBD1, unconfirmable since there is no DNA. The CDR3 protein is CASSQGLEGVSTYGYTF.